The rows below give T cell receptor beta chains drawn from one sample of a study of T-cell memory formation after mild COVID-19. Each CDR3 protein is one row after TCRdb ran MiXCR on the 5' RACE reads. Among a few hundred thousand distinct CDR3 sequences, about 16% were seen once, and the ten largest hold 20% to 25%. Sequences were obtained from PBMCs or a T cell subset sorted from them (not recorded which). Receptors originate from a man between 18 and 29 years old who had mild COVID-19 (a few samples of this study predate the infection). Cell type and time point are not known. Both conserved end residues are part of each CDR3. The D gene is left open where the match is weak. Rows give clone size only sometimes, using once, few, many, or a class for an expanded clone.

clone size: .; V gene: TRBV11-2; D gene: TRBD2; J gene: TRBJ2-1; CDR3 DNA: TGTGCCAGCAGCCTAGCGGGGGGGCTTGCTGAGCAGTTCTTC; CDR3 protein: CASSLAGGLAEQFF
clone size: .; V gene: TRBV7-9; D gene: .; J gene: TRBJ2-1; CDR3 DNA: TGTGCCAGCAGCTCCCAGGGGCCCAATGAGCAGTTCTTC; CDR3 protein: CASSSQGPNEQFF
clone size: few; V gene: TRBV29-1; D gene: TRBD1; J gene: TRBJ2-4; CDR3 DNA: TGCAGCGTTGAAACAGCGACAGGGATCTCGTACAGGTACTTC; CDR3 protein: CSVETATGISYRYF
clone size: .; V gene: TRBV7-6; D gene: TRBD1; J gene: TRBJ2-7; CDR3 DNA: TGTGCCAGCAGCCAGCGGACAGGGGACGAGCAGTACTTC; CDR3 protein: CASSQRTGDEQYF
clone size: few; V gene: TRBV7-2; D gene: TRBD1; J gene: TRBJ1-1; CDR3 DNA: TGTGCCAGCAGCTTAGTGGCAGGGGGCGCATCTGAAGCTTTCTTT; CDR3 protein: CASSLVAGGASEAFF
clone size: once; V gene: TRBV4-3; D gene: .; J gene: TRBJ1-3; CDR3 DNA: TGCGCCAGCAGCCAAGTAATTTACTCTGGAAACACCATATATTTT; CDR3 protein: CASSQVIYSGNTIYF
clone size: .; V gene: TRBV29-1; D gene: TRBD1; J gene: TRBJ2-1; CDR3 DNA: TGCAGCGCCAGATACAGGGGGCAGCACAATGAGCAGTTCTTC; CDR3 protein: CSARYRGQHNEQFF
clone size: .; V gene: TRBV4-1; D gene: TRBD1; J gene: TRBJ1-2; CDR3 DNA: TGCGCCAGCAGCCAGCCGACAGGGGGCGAAGGAGGTGGTGGAGGCTACACCTTC; CDR3 protein: CASSQPTGGEGGGGGYTF
clone size: .; V gene: TRBV7-2; D gene: TRBD1; J gene: TRBJ2-4; CDR3 DNA: TGTGCCAGCAGCGCGCAGGGGGCAGGAGACATTCAGTACTTC; CDR3 protein: CASSAQGAGDIQYF
clone size: .; V gene: TRBV5-5; D gene: TRBD1; J gene: TRBJ2-1; CDR3 DNA: TGTGCCAGCAGCTTGGGGGACAGCACTTACAATGAGCAGTTCTTC; CDR3 protein: CASSLGDSTYNEQFF
clone size: few; V gene: TRBV20-1; D gene: TRBD1; J gene: TRBJ2-7; CDR3 DNA: TGCAGTGCTAGAAGGGAAGGGACAGGGGAGGCCGAGCAGTACTTC; CDR3 protein: CSARREGTGEAEQYF
clone size: few; V gene: TRBV7-3; D gene: .; J gene: TRBJ2-3; CDR3 DNA: TGTGCCAGCAGCCCTACCCCGGATACGCAGTATTTT; CDR3 protein: CASSPTPDTQYF
clone size: .; V gene: TRBV20-1; D gene: .; J gene: TRBJ1-3; CDR3 DNA: TGCAGTGCTATAGACGGACAATCTGGAAACACCATATATTTT; CDR3 protein: CSAIDGQSGNTIYF
clone size: few; V gene: TRBV7-2; D gene: .; J gene: TRBJ2-7; CDR3 DNA: TGTGCCAGCAGCCCCCCTTGGGCCCCCCGGCGCGAGCAGTACTTC; CDR3 protein: CASSPPWAPRREQYF
clone size: .; V gene: TRBV18; D gene: TRBD1; J gene: TRBJ1-6; CDR3 DNA: TGTGCCAGCTCACCAGACAGGGGGCCTACACCCCTCCACTTT; CDR3 protein: CASSPDRGPTPLHF
clone size: .; V gene: TRBV6-1; D gene: .; J gene: TRBJ1-1; CDR3 DNA: TGTGCCAGCAGTGAACCGGGACGTGGGAGCACTGAAGCTTTCTTT; CDR3 protein: CASSEPGRGSTEAFF
clone size: .; V gene: TRBV24-1; D gene: .; J gene: TRBJ2-1; CDR3 DNA: TGTGCCACCAGTGATGGAGCAGACGATGAGCAGTTCTTC; CDR3 protein: CATSDGADDEQFF
clone size: few; V gene: TRBV10-3; D gene: .; J gene: TRBJ1-5; CDR3 DNA: TGTGCCATCAGTGAGGTGGGTTCTAACTTGTTTCGGGGTTGGACCCAGCATTTT; CDR3 protein: CAISEVGSNLFRGWTQHF
clone size: .; V gene: TRBV20-1; D gene: .; J gene: TRBJ2-1; CDR3 DNA: TGCAGTGCAACAAATTTTGGTTACAATGAGCAGTTCTTC; CDR3 protein: CSATNFGYNEQFF
clone size: .; V gene: TRBV4-1; D gene: TRBD1; J gene: TRBJ1-2; CDR3 DNA: TGCGCCAGCAGCCAGGGGACAGCCTCCTATGGCTACACCTTC; CDR3 protein: CASSQGTASYGYTF
clone size: .; V gene: TRBV7-2; D gene: .; J gene: TRBJ1-2; CDR3 DNA: TGTGCCAGCAGCTTAGCAGGGGAAAGCGGCTACACCTTC; CDR3 protein: CASSLAGESGYTF
clone size: few; V gene: TRBV28; D gene: TRBD1; J gene: TRBJ1-4; CDR3 DNA: TGTGCCAGCAGTTCCGGACAGGGTAACAATGAAAAACTGTTTTTT; CDR3 protein: CASSSGQGNNEKLFF
clone size: .; V gene: TRBV25-1; D gene: .; J gene: TRBJ1-2; CDR3 DNA: TGTGCCAGCAGTAATACAGGGAGTAACTATGGCTACACCTTC; CDR3 protein: CASSNTGSNYGYTF
clone size: many; V gene: TRBV7-2; D gene: .; J gene: TRBJ2-5; CDR3 DNA: TGTGCCAGCAGCTTTGGGCGGGGCATCCAAGAGACCCAGTACTTC; CDR3 protein: CASSFGRGIQETQYF
clone size: once; V gene: TRBV6-1; D gene: .; J gene: TRBJ1-2; CDR3 DNA: TGTGCCAGCAGGGGTACGAGGGGCCGAGGGGAGAACTATGGCTACACCTTC; CDR3 protein: CASRGTRGRGENYGYTF
clone size: .; V gene: TRBV20-1; D gene: TRBD1; J gene: TRBJ2-1; CDR3 DNA: TGCAGTGCTAGTCACAGGGGATTCAATGAGCAGTTCTTC; CDR3 protein: CSASHRGFNEQFF
clone size: few; V gene: TRBV6-4; D gene: TRBD1; J gene: TRBJ2-1; CDR3 DNA: TGTGCCAGCAGTGGCCCAAACAGGGGAAGGAATGAGCAGTTCTTC; CDR3 protein: CASSGPNRGRNEQFF
clone size: .; V gene: TRBV28; D gene: .; J gene: TRBJ1-4; CDR3 DNA: TGTGCCAGCAGCCCCCGGCTGGTTGGAGAAAAACTGTTTTTT; CDR3 protein: CASSPRLVGEKLFF